This T cell receptor (beta chain) was identified in a study of blood T cell repertoires in COVID-19. Authors' data handling: Estimation of nucleated cell counts was performed using reference gene primer amplification. Sequenced by immunoSEQ multiplex PCR; TCRdb stores in-frame clones only, minus some. From that table come the V and J calls and clone size; the DNA was used to work out D and trimming. There are about 220,000 clones in the sample; 75% to 85% occur only once, and 9.5% to 10% lies in the top ten. This receptor was identified in a man between 45 and 60 years old with active or convalescent COVID-19. The material sequenced was peripheral blood.

Written as DNA, the CDR3 is TGCGCCAGCAGCCAAGGAAGGGACAGGACACTCTATGGCTACACCTTC. It is translated as CASSQGRDRTLYGYTF. This chain links TRBV4-3 with TRBJ1-2; 8 bases match TRBD1. The CDR3 is made up of 16 amino acids. Germline V lookup: CDR1 LGHNA, CDR2 YSLEER. V gave up 1 base and J gave up 4 bases; unmatched junction bases: 8.